Reported below is one T cell receptor (beta chain). No antigen is known for it. CDR3 length: 12 residues. The germline V gene encodes CDR1 GTSNPN and CDR2 SVGIG (reference sequence). Between the trimmed V and J ends, which lost 0 bases and 8 bases, there was a span of 10 bases. The sample comes from a study of OX40 agonist ivuxolimab in advanced cancers. Study-level information: A history of anti-PD-1, anti-PD-L1 or anti-CTLA-4 therapy was acceptable, and more than 30% had some.

Produced via immunoSEQ multiplex PCR; TCRdb's table is partial and in-frame only. In the table there are 20,000 to 30,000 clones, less than 90% of which are singletons. Regarding the study as a whole: In CD8+ T cells, expanded clones were on average more numerous than in CD4+. At 0.1 to 3.0 mg/kg, CD4+ and CD8+ blood T cells expanded clonally by week 6.

The TCR comes from an adult with an advanced solid tumor such as melanoma, head and neck, liver or kidney cancer. The V call is TRBV30, the J call TRBJ1-2; D is undetermined. This specimen was CD4+ or CD8+ T cells sorted from blood, taken in a trial of the OX40 agonist ivuxolimab. The DNA for the CDR3 is TGTGCCTGGAGTGTAATAGGGTTAGGCTACACCTTC. Translated: CAWSVIGLGYTF.